Here is one T cell receptor (beta chain) with its context. Its antigen is not known. Assay used: immunoSEQ multiplex PCR; TCRdb lists only in-frame clones, some missing. In the table there are some 15,000 clones, roughly 89% of which are singletons. The source of the sample is a study of blood T cell dynamics during melanoma immunotherapy. Study as a whole: Standard first-line treatment here was pembrolizumab or nivolumab plus ipilimumab in metastatic melanoma.

General observations from the study: Immune-effector CD8+ cells best matched cell-free DNA CDR3 sequences and were most clonal.

Germline V gene lookup returns CDR1 MDHEN and CDR2 SYDVKM. The CDR3 loop spans 14 amino acids. Time point here: week 3, after first cycle of checkpoint inhibitor. Sampling occurred pretreatment (T0) and at week 3 (W3), after cycle one of checkpoint blockade. Patients had no prior systemic cancer treatment, immunosuppressants or other active cancers. The input for sequencing was effector memory CD8+ T cells from blood, taken from a patient treated with checkpoint blockade. The TCR was taken from a human donor with melanoma. This chain connects TRBV28 to TRBJ2-5; 8 nucleotides line up with TRBD2. The J call may be mistaken, given a closer DNA end match to TRBJ2-7. The CDR3 sequence is CASSLSAGDYEQYF. DNA for the CDR3: TGTGCCAGCAGTTTATCAGCGGGAGACTACGAGCAGTACTTC.